The 32 T cell receptor beta chains below were found in one sample sequenced in a study of T cell responses to AZD1222 COVID-19 vaccine. The table came from immunoSEQ multiplex PCR; TCRdb's copy has only in-frame clones and leaves some out. This table holds some 150,000 clones, 92% found once. The sample consisted of peripheral blood, taken 28 days after the second AZD1222 dose. The receptor source for this set is an adult who received the AZD1222 COVID-19 vaccine.

The rearrangement uses TRBV7-3 and TRBJ2-3; no definite D call. The germline V and J ends were trimmed by 0 bases and 2 bases, with 3 bases remaining between them. This CDR3 comprises 13 residues. Germline assignment: CDR1 SGHTA and CDR2 FQGTGA. The CDR3 is CASSLTHTDTQYF. The CDR3 region has the DNA TGTGCCAGCAGCTTAACCCACACAGATACGCAGTATTTT.

The rearrangement links TRBV4-1 to TRBJ1-4; tentative D call: TRBD1 (5 bases). V gave up 6 bases and J gave up 4 bases, with 21 bases separating them. The germline gives CDR1 MGHRA, CDR2 YSYEKL. CDR3 length equals 17 residues. Here the CDR3 DNA reads TGCGCCAGCAGTAACTTAGGGGACGGCAGCTTTAATGAAAAACTGTTTTTT. Protein: CASSNLGDGSFNEKLFF.

The chain carries TRBV10-3 and TRBJ2-7, with 7 nucleotides matching TRBD2. CDR3 size: 15 residues. V lost 5 bases to trimming and J lost 3 bases; unmatched junction nucleotides: 10. Germline V gene lookup returns CDR1 ENHRY and CDR2 SYGVKD. CDR3 protein: CAISIRRESFYEQYF. CDR3 sequence (DNA): TGTGCCATCAGTATTCGGCGGGAGAGTTTCTACGAGCAGTACTTC.

V is TRBV10-2 and J is TRBJ2-3; TRBD2 agrees at 8 bases. Germline-derived CDR1 and CDR2 are WSHSY and SAAADI. With V trimmed by 8 bases and J by 2 bases, 12 bases remained unmatched. The CDR3 covers 16 residues. In DNA form, the CDR3 reads TGCGCCAGCCGGGGGGGCCGAGGTCGGTCCACAGATACGCAGTATTTT. It codes for CASRGGRGRSTDTQYF.

This chain joins TRBV3-1 (or the pseudogene TRBV3-2) and TRBJ2-7, with 14 positions matching TRBD2. With 4 bases clipped from V and 6 bases from J, the junction kept 8 bases outside the gene matches. Germline lookup yields CDR1 LGHDT and CDR2 YNNKEL (reference sequence). CDR3 length: 16 residues. The CDR3, as DNA: TGTGCCAGCAGCCGATCGGGACTAGCGGGAGCAGGCGAGCAGTACTTC. It encodes CASSRSGLAGAGEQYF.

The chain combines TRBV5-4 with TRBJ1-3, with D tentatively TRBD1 (5 bases). Trimming removed 4 bases from V and 0 bases from J, with 11 bases in between. The CDR3 sequence is 15 residues long. Germline V gene data show CDR1 as SGHNT and CDR2 as YYREEE (reference sequence). CDR3 loop: CASSLQGDSGNTIYF. The CDR3 region has the DNA TGTGCCAGCAGCCTCCAGGGTGACTCTGGAAACACCATATATTTT. Variable domain in full (rest from reference TRBV5-4 and TRBJ1-3): ETGVTQSPTHLIKTRGQQVTLRCSSQSGHNTVSWYQQALGQGPQFIFQYYREEENGRGNFPPRFSGLQFPNYSSELNVNALELDDSALYLCASSLQGDSGNTIYFGEGSWLTVV.

This chain connects TRBV27 to TRBJ2-2; TRBD1 agrees at 7 bases. V dropped 6 bases and J dropped 0; count of bases not matched to a gene: 16. Germline CDR1 and CDR2: MNHEY and SMNVEV (reference sequence). The CDR3 runs to 19 residues. CDR3 protein: CASRRTRGQESSNTGELFF. DNA of the CDR3: TGTGCCAGCAGACGTACACGCGGACAGGAAAGCTCGAACACCGGGGAGCTGTTTTTT.

The rearrangement joins TRBV19 to TRBJ1-3; D unresolved. The germline V gene has CDR1 LNHDA and CDR2 SQIVND (reference sequence). The CDR3 contains 15 residues. The V and J ends lost 5 bases and 4 bases respectively, with 15 bases between them. The CDR3 DNA follows: TGTGCCAGTAGTGTTCAAAGGGTTTCCGGAAACACCATATATTTT. Translated: CASSVQRVSGNTIYF.

This chain links TRBV19 with TRBJ1-4; 8 bases are a match to TRBD1. The CDR3 is 17 residues long. Germline V gene lookup returns CDR1 LNHDA and CDR2 SQIVND (reference sequence). J gave up 7 bases and V 4 bases, and 14 bases lay outside the gene matches. The CDR3 sequence: CASSTGQGVPSGEKLFF. The DNA of the CDR3 is TGTGCCAGTAGTACCGGACAGGGTGTCCCATCAGGTGAAAAACTGTTTTTT.

The rearrangement links TRBV5-1 to TRBJ2-1; D unresolved. CDR1 SGHRS and CDR2 YFSETQ come from the germline V gene. V was clipped by 4 bases and J by 5 bases, with 10 bases between them. CDR3 length: 13 residues. The CDR3 DNA is TGCGCCAGCAGCCTGGCGCTCGACAATGAGCAGTTCTTC. Amino acids: CASSLALDNEQFF. The full variable domain, completed using reference TRBV5-1 and TRBJ2-1, is KAGVTQTPRYLIKTRGQQVTLSCSPISGHRSVSWYQQTPGQGLQFLFEYFSETQRNKGNFPGRFSGRQFSNSRSEMNVSTLELGDSALYLCASSLALDNEQFFGPGTRLTVL.

The chain is built from TRBV23-1 and TRBJ2-1; unclear D gene. TRBV23-1 is an open reading frame, and its role is uncertain. V was pared by 9 bases and J by 8 bases, with 14 bases between. This CDR3 is built from 12 residues. The CDR3 loop reads CASNLRPYEQFF. The CDR3 bases are TGCGCCAGTAACCTCAGGCCGTATGAGCAGTTCTTC.

The chain links TRBV6-5 to TRBJ2-7, with D possibly being TRBD2 (6 bases). Germline V gene sequence: CDR1 MNHEY, CDR2 SVGAGI. Between the trimmed V and J ends, which lost 0 bases and 0 bases, there was a span of 12 bases. This CDR3 is 16 amino acids long. The CDR3 DNA sequence: TGTGCCAGCAGTTACTCGGGGACTGGGAGCTCCTACGAGCAGTACTTC. This gives the protein CASSYSGTGSSYEQYF.

This chain connects TRBV7-8 to TRBJ2-2; D remains ambiguous. This CDR3 comprises 16 residues. Germline loops: CDR1 SGHVS, CDR2 FQNEAQ. V shed 3 bases and J shed 4 bases, with 15 bases lying between them. Here the CDR3 reads CASSFLGKMITGELFF. CDR3 coding DNA: TGTGCCAGCAGCTTTTTAGGGAAAATGATCACCGGGGAGCTGTTTTTT.

The chain links TRBV15 to TRBJ1-6, with D hard to call. V gave up 1 base and J gave up 7 bases, with 8 bases separating them. The CDR3 length is 14 residues. The germline CDR1 and CDR2 sequences are LNHNV and YYDKDF (reference sequence). The CDR3 DNA follows: TGTGCCACCAGCAGAGTGGGCAGAAATTCACCCCTCCACTTT. This sequence encodes CATSRVGRNSPLHF.

The chain joins TRBV21-1 to TRBJ1-3; no DNA check was done on the table's D call, TRBD1. TRBV21-1 is a documented pseudogene. The CDR3 is 17 amino acids. DNA for the CDR3: TGTGCCAGCAGCAACCCCACTGGGCCTCTCTCTGGAAACACCATATATTTT. Its protein is CASSNPTGPLSGNTIYF.

The gene calls are TRBV7-8 and TRBJ2-3, with a weak D call TRBD2 (6 bases). The CDR3 is 12 amino acids. The germline V and J ends were trimmed by 5 bases and 8 bases, with 11 bases remaining between them. The germline CDR1 and CDR2 sequences are SGHVS and FQNEAQ. CDR3 nucleotides: TGTGCCAGCAGCCCCCCCGGGGGTACGCAGTATTTT. This translates into CASSPPGGTQYF.

The chain carries TRBV28 and TRBJ2-6; D is uncertain. CDR1 is MDHEN and CDR2 is SYDVKM in the germline V gene. V was pared by 3 bases and J by 0 bases, with 6 bases between. The length of the CDR3 is 15 residues. In nucleotides, the CDR3 is TGTGCCAGCAGTTTTTGGACCTCTGGGGCCAACGTCCTGACTTTC. It translates to CASSFWTSGANVLTF. Looking up the rest from reference TRBV28 and TRBJ2-6 gives the full variable domain: DVKVTQSSRYLVKRTGEKVFLECVQDMDHENMFWYRQDPGLGLRLIYFSYDVKMKEKGDIPEGYSVSREKKERFSLILESASTNQTSMYLCASSFWTSGANVLTFGAGSRLTVL.

The genes are TRBV18 and TRBJ2-5, with unresolved D. Looked up from germline, CDR1 is KGHSH and CDR2 is LQKENI. V lost 1 base and J lost 5, with 8 bases in between. The CDR3 has 13 amino acids. CDR3 sequence: CASSPRMWETQYF. The CDR3 nucleotides read TGTGCCAGCTCACCACGCATGTGGGAGACCCAGTACTTC.

This rearrangement joins TRBV6-1 to TRBJ1-2; D gene ambiguous. This CDR3 comprises 13 residues. V lost 3 bases, J lost 8 bases, and 13 bases lay in between. Germline CDR1 and CDR2: MNHNS and SASEGT. DNA of the CDR3: TGTGCCAGCAGTGAGGATAGAGAGAGGGGCTACACCTTC. Translation gives CASSEDRERGYTF.

V and J are TRBV28 and TRBJ2-7, with 7 bases lining up with TRBD1. V gave up 7 bases and J gave up 3 bases; unmatched junction bases: 12. The germline V gene encodes CDR1 MDHEN and CDR2 SYDVKM. The CDR3 runs 15 residues. The CDR3 sequence: CASTLTRDSFYEQYF. As DNA, the CDR3 is TGTGCCAGCACTCTGACTCGGGACAGCTTCTACGAGCAGTACTTC.

The DNA of the CDR3 is TGTGCCAGCAGTTTCCGGGACAGTCTTTTCCTTGCGAACACCGGGGAGCTGTTTTTT. Translating it yields CASSFRDSLFLANTGELFF. The chain recombines TRBV27 with TRBJ2-2, with 7 bases aligning to TRBD1. The CDR3 has 19 residues. Germline V gene lookup returns CDR1 MNHEY and CDR2 SMNVEV (reference sequence). The V segment lost 3 bases and the J segment 0 bases; nucleotides outside the gene matches: 13.

J is TRBJ1-4 and V is TRBV18; no clear D. CDR1 and CDR2 from the germline V gene are KGHSH and LQKENI. Deletions cut 4 bases from V and 0 bases from J, with 9 bases between. The CDR3 length is 15 residues. In DNA form, the CDR3 reads TGTGCCAGCTCACGTGACCCAGCAACTAATGAAAAACTGTTTTTT. Protein: CASSRDPATNEKLFF.

This chain uses TRBV19 with TRBJ1-5; D uncertain. Germline CDR1 and CDR2: LNHDA and SQIVND (reference sequence). V was clipped by 9 bases and J by 3 bases, with 15 bases between them. This CDR3 contains 14 residues. This CDR3 is CASSNQDVNQPQHF. In nucleotides, the CDR3 is TGTGCCAGCTCTAACCAGGATGTCAATCAGCCCCAGCATTTT.

This clone was observed once. The J gene is TRBJ1-2, the V gene TRBV18, with 7 bases aligning to TRBD1. CDR1 KGHSH and CDR2 LQKENI come from the germline V gene. This CDR3 contains 14 residues. J gave up 4 bases and V 8 bases, and 10 bases lay outside the gene matches. The CDR3 DNA is TGTGCCAGCGGCCAAAAGGGACAGAGCTATGGCTACACCTTC. Its translation is CASGQKGQSYGYTF.

This chain uses TRBV20-1 with TRBJ2-1; tentative D call: TRBD2 (5 bases). The CDR3 runs to 11 residues. Germline values: CDR1 DFQATT, CDR2 SNEGSKA (reference sequence). V lost 5 bases and J 5 bases, leaving 7 bases between the germline ends. CDR3 DNA sequence: TGCAGTGCTGTGCGGGACAATGAGCAGTTCTTC. The encoded protein is CSAVRDNEQFF.

The rearrangement links TRBV4-1 to TRBJ2-7; D remains ambiguous. The CDR3 is made up of 14 amino acids. The germline V gene encodes CDR1 MGHRA and CDR2 YSYEKL. Trimming took off 0 bases at V and 3 bases at J, with 9 bases between the two ends. The CDR3 DNA sequence: TGCGCCAGCAGCCAAGATGGGCAAAACTACGAGCAGTACTTC. Its translation: CASSQDGQNYEQYF.

This chain joins TRBV3-1 (or the pseudogene TRBV3-2) and TRBJ1-1, with D possibly being TRBD1 (6 bases). This CDR3 comprises 13 residues. Trimming left V 0 bases short and J 6 bases short, with 8 bases between. The V gene's germline CDR1 is LGHDT and CDR2 YNNKEL (reference sequence). As DNA, the CDR3 is TGTGCCAGCAGCCAAGAAGGGGGTGCTGAAGCTTTCTTT. Residues: CASSQEGGAEAFF.

The chain joins TRBV6-5 to TRBJ1-1; D uncertain. The germline gives CDR1 MNHEY, CDR2 SVGAGI. The ends were cut back, 5 bases at V and 1 base at J, with 8 bases in the middle. The CDR3 extends over 13 amino acids. The CDR3 DNA sequence: TGTGCCAGCAGTACCCGGGGGAACACTGAAGCTTTCTTT. It yields the protein CASSTRGNTEAFF.

This clone appeared a single time. The chain joins TRBV11-2 to TRBJ2-7; 9 positions agree with TRBD2. Losses at the gene ends were 5 bases for V and 5 bases for J; bases not matched to a gene: 10. The CDR3 covers 15 residues. CDR1 is SGHAT and CDR2 is FQNNGV in the germline V gene. The CDR3 loop reads CASSLLSGSINEQYF. CDR3 nucleotide sequence: TGTGCCAGCAGCCTCCTTAGCGGGAGTATCAACGAGCAGTACTTC.

J is TRBJ2-7 and V is TRBV7-2; no reliable D call. The CDR3 extends over 14 amino acids. CDR1 and CDR2 (germline): SGHTA, FQGNSA. V lost 1 base and J lost 5, with 12 bases in between. Here the CDR3 DNA reads TGTGCCAGCAGCTTAGTATTTGCCCGCAACGAGCAGTACTTC. As protein: CASSLVFARNEQYF.

The chain uses TRBV19 and TRBJ1-5; D unresolved. V shed 7 bases and J shed 3 bases, with 10 bases lying between them. This CDR3 is 13 amino acids long. From germline, CDR1 is LNHDA and CDR2 SQIVND (reference sequence). The CDR3 spells CASTKVFNQPQHF. CDR3 nucleotide sequence: TGTGCCAGTACAAAGGTTTTCAATCAGCCCCAGCATTTT. The whole variable domain, filled in from reference TRBV19 and TRBJ1-5, reads DGGITQSPKYLFRKEGQNVTLSCEQNLNHDAMYWYRQDPGQGLRLIYYSQIVNDFQKGDIAEGYSVSREKKESFPLTVTSAQKNPTAFYLCASTKVFNQPQHFGDGTRLSIL.

This chain joins TRBV30 and TRBJ2-6; weak D call: TRBD2 (5 bases). The CDR3 is made up of 14 amino acids. CDR1 is GTSNPN and CDR2 is SVGIG in the germline V gene (reference sequence). With 4 bases removed from V and 2 bases from J, the gap between germline ends came to 9 bases. The CDR3 loop reads CAWIEGAGANVLTF. For the CDR3, the DNA is TGTGCCTGGATCGAGGGAGCTGGGGCCAACGTCCTGACTTTC. The variable domain in full, with the rest retrieved from reference TRBV30 and TRBJ2-6, is SQTIHQWPATLVQPVGSPLSLECTVEGTSNPNLYWYRQAAGRGLQLLFYSVGIGQISSEVPQNLSASRPQDRQFILSSKKLLLSDSGFYLCAWIEGAGANVLTFGAGSRLTVL.